This entry concerns a single T cell receptor (beta chain). The entry originates in a study of blood T cell repertoires in COVID-19. Study-wide background: The United States, Italy and Spain were the sources of the acute and convalescent COVID-19 samples.

The protocol was immunoSEQ multiplex PCR, while the TCRdb copy is restricted to in-frame clones and leaves out a portion. The sample consists of about 95,000 clones, around 86% of them appearing once. CDR1 is SEHNR and CDR2 is FQNEAQ in the germline V gene (reference sequence). CDR3 size: 14 residues. V was clipped by 5 bases and J by 4 bases, with 14 bases between them. V is TRBV7-9 and J is TRBJ1-2, with a weak D call TRBD1 (5 bases). This TCR came from a woman in her seventies with acute or convalescent COVID-19. Sequenced: peripheral blood. CDR3 residues: CASSGGGTGYGYTF. The CDR3, as DNA: TGTGCCAGCAGCGGCGGAGGGACCGGCTATGGCTACACCTTC. Filled out from reference TRBV7-9 and TRBJ1-2, the complete variable domain reads DTGVSQNPRHKITKRGQNVTFRCDPISEHNRLYWYRQTLGQGPEFLTYFQNEAQLEKSRLLSDRFSAERPKGSFSTLEIQRTEQGDSAMYLCASSGGGTGYGYTFGSGTRLTVV.